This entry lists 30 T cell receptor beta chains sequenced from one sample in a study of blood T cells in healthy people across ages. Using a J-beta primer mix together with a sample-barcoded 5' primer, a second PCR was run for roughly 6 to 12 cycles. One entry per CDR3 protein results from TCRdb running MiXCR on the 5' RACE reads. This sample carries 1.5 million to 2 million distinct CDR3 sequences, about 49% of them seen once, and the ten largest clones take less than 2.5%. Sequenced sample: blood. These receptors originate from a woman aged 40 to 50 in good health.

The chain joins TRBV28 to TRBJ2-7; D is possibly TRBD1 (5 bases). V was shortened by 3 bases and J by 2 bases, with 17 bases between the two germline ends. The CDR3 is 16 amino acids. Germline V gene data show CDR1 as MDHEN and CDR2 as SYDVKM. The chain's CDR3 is CASSLLGSPQAYEQYF. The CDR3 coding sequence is TGTGCCAGCAGTTTGCTGGGTTCCCCACAGGCCTACGAGCAGTACTTC.

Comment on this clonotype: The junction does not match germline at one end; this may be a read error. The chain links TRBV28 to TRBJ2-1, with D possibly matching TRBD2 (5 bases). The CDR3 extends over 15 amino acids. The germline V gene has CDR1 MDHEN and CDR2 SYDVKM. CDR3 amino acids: CASSSLWTGKGEQFF. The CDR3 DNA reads TGTGCTAGCAGTTCCCTATGGACGGGGAAGGGTGAGCAGTTCTTC. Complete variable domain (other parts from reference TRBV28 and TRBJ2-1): DVKVTQSSRYLVKRTGEKVFLECVQDMDHENMFWYRQDPGLGLRLIYFSYDVKMKEKGDIPEGYSVSREKKERFSLILESASTNQTSMYLCASSSLWTGKGEQFFGPGTRLTVL.

CDR3 DNA sequence: TGTGCCAGCACCCCTGACGGGGCAACGAGTACAGATACGCAGTATTTT. It is translated as CASTPDGATSTDTQYF. This chain connects TRBV5-6 to TRBJ2-3; D possibly uses TRBD1 or TRBD2 (5 bases each). V lost 6 bases to trimming and J lost 3 bases, with 20 bases between them. This CDR3 has 16 amino acids. Germline CDR1 is SGHDT and CDR2 is YYEEEE.

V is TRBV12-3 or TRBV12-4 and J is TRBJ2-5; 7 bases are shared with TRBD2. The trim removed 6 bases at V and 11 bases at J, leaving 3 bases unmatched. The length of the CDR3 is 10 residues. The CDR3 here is CASSREEQYF. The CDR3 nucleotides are TGTGCCAGCAGCCGGGAGGAGCAGTACTTC.

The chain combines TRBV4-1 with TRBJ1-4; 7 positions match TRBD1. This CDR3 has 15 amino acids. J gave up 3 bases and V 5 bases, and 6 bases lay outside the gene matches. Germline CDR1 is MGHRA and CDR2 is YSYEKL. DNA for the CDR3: TGCGCCAGCAGCGCCGAGGGGGCGGCTAATGAAAAACTGTTTTTT. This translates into CASSAEGAANEKLFF.

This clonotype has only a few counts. CDR3 sequence reads: CSAAPRLAGAQETQYF. DNA for the CDR3: TGCAGTGCTGCCCCCAGACTAGCGGGGGCACAAGAGACCCAGTACTTC. The rearrangement uses TRBV20-1 and TRBJ2-5, with TRBD2 matching over 12 bases. This CDR3 has 16 residues. Germline CDR1 is DFQATT and CDR2 is SNEGSKA (reference sequence). The junction had 9 bases not matched to a gene; V was cut back by 5 bases and J by 2 bases.

This chain's CDR3 is CASSPRTGLEKLFF. CDR3 sequence (DNA): TGTGCCAGCAGTCCACGGACAGGTTTGGAAAAACTGTTTTTT. The chain couples TRBV12-3 or TRBV12-4 to TRBJ1-4; 7 bases match TRBD1. J was trimmed by 8 bases and V by 5 bases; bases with no gene match: 8. This CDR3 has 14 amino acids.

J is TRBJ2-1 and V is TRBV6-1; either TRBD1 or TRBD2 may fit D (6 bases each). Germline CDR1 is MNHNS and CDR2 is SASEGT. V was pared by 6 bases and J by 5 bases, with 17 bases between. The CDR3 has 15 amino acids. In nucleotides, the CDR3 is TGTGCCAGCAGATCTGAGGGTCGGGGGCACAATGAGCAGTTCTTC. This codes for CASRSEGRGHNEQFF.

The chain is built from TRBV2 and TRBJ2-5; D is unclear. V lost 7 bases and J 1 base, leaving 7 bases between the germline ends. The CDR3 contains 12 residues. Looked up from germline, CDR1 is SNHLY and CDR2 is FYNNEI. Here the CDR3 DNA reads TGTGCCAGCATTGCAGCCCAAGAGACCCAGTACTTC. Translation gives CASIAAQETQYF.

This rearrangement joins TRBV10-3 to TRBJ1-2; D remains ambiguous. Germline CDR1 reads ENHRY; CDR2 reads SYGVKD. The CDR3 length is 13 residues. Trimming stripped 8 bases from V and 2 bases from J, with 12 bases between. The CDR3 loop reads CAISPSGNYGYTF. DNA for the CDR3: TGTGCCATCTCACCGAGCGGAAACTATGGCTACACCTTC.

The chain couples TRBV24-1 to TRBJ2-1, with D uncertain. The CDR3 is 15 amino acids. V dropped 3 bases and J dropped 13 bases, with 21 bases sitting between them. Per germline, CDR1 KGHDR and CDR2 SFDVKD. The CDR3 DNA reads TGTGCCACCAGTGATCCAAACACCTTCCAAGAGACCCAGTTCTTC. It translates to CATSDPNTFQETQFF.

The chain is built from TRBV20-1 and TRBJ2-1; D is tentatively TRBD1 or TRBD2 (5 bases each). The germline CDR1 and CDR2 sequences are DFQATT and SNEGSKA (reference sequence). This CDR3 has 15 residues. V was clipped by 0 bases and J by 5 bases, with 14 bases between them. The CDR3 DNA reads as TGCAGTGCTAGAGATCTCAAACCGGGGCACAATGAGCAGTTCTTC. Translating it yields CSARDLKPGHNEQFF.

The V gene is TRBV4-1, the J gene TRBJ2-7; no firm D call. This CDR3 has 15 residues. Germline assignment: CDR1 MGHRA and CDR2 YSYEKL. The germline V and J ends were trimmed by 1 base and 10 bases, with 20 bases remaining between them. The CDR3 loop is CASSQAKRRRSLQYF. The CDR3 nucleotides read TGCGCCAGCAGCCAAGCGAAGCGCAGGAGATCCCTTCAGTACTTC.

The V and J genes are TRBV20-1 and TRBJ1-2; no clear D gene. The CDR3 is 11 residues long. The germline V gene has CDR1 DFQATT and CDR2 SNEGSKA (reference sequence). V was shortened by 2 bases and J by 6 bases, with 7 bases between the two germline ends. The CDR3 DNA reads TGCAGTGCTAGATCGGGTAATGGCTACACCTTC. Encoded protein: CSARSGNGYTF.

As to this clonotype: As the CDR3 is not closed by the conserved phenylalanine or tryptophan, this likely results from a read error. CDR3 sequence reads: CSAPVGVGEKLFL. In DNA, the CDR3 is TGCAGTGCCCCAGTGGGAGTGGGGGAAAAACTGTTTCTT. This chain uses TRBV20-1 with TRBJ1-4; the D is unclear. V lost 6 bases and J 8 bases, leaving 16 bases between the germline ends. Germline assignment: CDR1 DFQATT and CDR2 SNEGSKA (reference sequence). This CDR3 region has 13 residues.

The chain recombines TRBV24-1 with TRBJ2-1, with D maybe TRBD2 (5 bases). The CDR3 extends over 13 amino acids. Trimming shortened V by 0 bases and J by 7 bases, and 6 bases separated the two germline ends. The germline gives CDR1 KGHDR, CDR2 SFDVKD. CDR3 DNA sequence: TGTGCCACCAGTGATTTGCCGGGGAATGAGCAGTTCTTC. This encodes CATSDLPGNEQFF.

CDR3 sequence: CASSELGLREQYF. DNA of the CDR3: TGTGCCAGCAGTGAGTTGGGCCTGAGGGAGCAGTACTTC. The chain has TRBV2 and TRBJ2-7, with D uncertain. V shed 3 bases and J shed 7 bases, with 13 bases lying between them. CDR1 SNHLY and CDR2 FYNNEI come from the germline V gene. This CDR3 is 13 amino acids long.

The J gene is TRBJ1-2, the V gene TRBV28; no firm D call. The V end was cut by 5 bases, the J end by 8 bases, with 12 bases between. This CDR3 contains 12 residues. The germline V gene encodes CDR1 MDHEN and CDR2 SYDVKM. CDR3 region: CASSPLTKGYTF. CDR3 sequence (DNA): TGTGCCAGCAGTCCGTTAACTAAGGGCTACACCTTC.

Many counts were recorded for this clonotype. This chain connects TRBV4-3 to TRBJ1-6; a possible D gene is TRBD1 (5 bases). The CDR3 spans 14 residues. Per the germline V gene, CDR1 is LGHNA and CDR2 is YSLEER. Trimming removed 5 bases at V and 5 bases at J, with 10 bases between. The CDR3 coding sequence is TGCGCCAGCAGCTTGGGGCAGAATAATTCACCCCTCCACTTT. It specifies CASSLGQNNSPLHF.

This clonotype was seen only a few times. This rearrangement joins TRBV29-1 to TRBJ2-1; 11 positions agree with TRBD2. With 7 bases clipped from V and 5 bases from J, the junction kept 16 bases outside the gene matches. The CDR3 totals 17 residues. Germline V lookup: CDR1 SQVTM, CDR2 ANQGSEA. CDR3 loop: CSAHLAGGFTVNNEQFF. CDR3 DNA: TGCAGCGCCCATCTAGCGGGGGGTTTCACGGTGAACAATGAGCAGTTCTTC.

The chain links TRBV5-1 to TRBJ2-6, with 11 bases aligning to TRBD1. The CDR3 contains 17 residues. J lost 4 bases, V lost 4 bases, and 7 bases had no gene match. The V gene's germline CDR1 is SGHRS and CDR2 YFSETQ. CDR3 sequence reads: CASSIGTGGQGANVLTF. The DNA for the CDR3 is TGCGCCAGCAGCATAGGGACAGGGGGGCAGGGGGCCAACGTCCTGACTTTC.

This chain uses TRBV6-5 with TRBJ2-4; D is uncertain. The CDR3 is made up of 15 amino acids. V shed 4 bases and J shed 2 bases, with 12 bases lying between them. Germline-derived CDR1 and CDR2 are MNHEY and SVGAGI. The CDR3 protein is CASSFNRDSKNIQYF. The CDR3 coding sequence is TGTGCCAGCAGTTTTAACAGAGACTCCAAAAACATTCAGTACTTC.

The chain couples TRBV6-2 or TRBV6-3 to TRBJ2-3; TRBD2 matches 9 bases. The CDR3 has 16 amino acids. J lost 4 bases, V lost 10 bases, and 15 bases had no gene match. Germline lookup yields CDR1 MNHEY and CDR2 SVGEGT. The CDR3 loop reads CATRLRGGVRADTQYF. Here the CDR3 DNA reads TGTGCCACCAGACTGCGGGGGGGAGTTCGGGCAGATACGCAGTATTTT.

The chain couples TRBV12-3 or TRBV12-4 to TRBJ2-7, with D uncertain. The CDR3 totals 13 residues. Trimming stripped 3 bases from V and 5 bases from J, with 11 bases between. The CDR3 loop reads CASSFRSLNEQYF. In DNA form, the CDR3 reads TGTGCCAGCAGTTTCCGGTCCTTGAACGAGCAGTACTTC.

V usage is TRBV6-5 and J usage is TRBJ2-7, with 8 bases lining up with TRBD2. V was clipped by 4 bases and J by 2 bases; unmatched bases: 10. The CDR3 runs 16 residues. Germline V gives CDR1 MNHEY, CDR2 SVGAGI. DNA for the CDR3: TGTGCCAGCAGTTCCACGAGCGGGGGACATGCCTACGAGCAGTACTTC. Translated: CASSSTSGGHAYEQYF.

The CDR3 DNA is TGTGCCAGCAGTTGGAACACGGGGGACAGGGAAGAGACCCAGTACTTC. Translating it yields CASSWNTGDREETQYF. V and J are TRBV9 and TRBJ2-5; 9 bases line up with TRBD1. Germline V gene data show CDR1 as SGDLS and CDR2 as YYNGEE. This CDR3 region has 16 residues. After removal of 5 bases from V and 3 bases from J, the junction contained 11 bases not matched to a gene.

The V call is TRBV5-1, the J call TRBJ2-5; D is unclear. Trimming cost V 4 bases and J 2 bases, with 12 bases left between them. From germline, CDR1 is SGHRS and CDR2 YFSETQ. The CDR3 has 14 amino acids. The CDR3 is CASSADPIQETQYF. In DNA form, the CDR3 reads TGCGCCAGCAGCGCTGACCCTATTCAAGAGACCCAGTACTTC.

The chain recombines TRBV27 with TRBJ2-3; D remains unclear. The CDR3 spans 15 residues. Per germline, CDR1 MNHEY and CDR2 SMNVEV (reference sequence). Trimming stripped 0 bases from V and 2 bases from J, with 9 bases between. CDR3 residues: CASSLSVLVTDTQYF. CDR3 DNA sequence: TGTGCCAGCAGTTTATCGGTCCTAGTCACAGATACGCAGTATTTT.

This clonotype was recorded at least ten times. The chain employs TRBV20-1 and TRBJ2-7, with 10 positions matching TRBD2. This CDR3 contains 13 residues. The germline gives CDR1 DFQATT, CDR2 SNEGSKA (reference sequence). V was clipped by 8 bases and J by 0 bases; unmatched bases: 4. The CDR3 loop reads CSTPSGGSYEQYF. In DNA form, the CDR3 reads TGCAGTACTCCTAGCGGGGGCTCCTACGAGCAGTACTTC.

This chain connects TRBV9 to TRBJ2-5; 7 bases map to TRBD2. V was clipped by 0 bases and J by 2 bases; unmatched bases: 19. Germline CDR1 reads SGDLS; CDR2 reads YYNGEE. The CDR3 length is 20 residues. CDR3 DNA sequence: TGTGCCAGCAGCGTAGGGCACTCCCCTCATGGGGGGGACCTACAAGAGACCCAGTACTTC. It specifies CASSVGHSPHGGDLQETQYF.